This TCR beta chain is drawn from a study of identifying expanded T cells in peripheral blood. Findings and limits, study-wide: Across healthy donors, higher total template counts meant significantly greater roughly 2-week count variance. Differentially abundant clones: about 1.2 between replicates, 16.4 at about two weeks, 19 at four.

This clone was seen more than once but under ten times. Its antigen is not known. With 5 bases removed from V and 3 bases from J, the gap between germline ends came to 10 bases. Germline assignment: CDR1 PRHDT and CDR2 FYEKMQ (reference sequence). The CDR3 covers 13 residues. The protocol was immunoSEQ multiplex PCR, while the TCRdb copy is restricted to in-frame clones and leaves out a portion. The data contain approximately 130,000 clones, approximately 84% of them singletons. The rearrangement links TRBV13 to TRBJ1-2, with D perhaps TRBD1 (5 bases). The TCR originated in a person aged 18-70 years in good health. The specimen was blood. The CDR3, as DNA: TGTGCCAGCAGCCCTGGGACGGACTATGGCTACACCTTC. Protein sequence: CASSPGTDYGYTF.